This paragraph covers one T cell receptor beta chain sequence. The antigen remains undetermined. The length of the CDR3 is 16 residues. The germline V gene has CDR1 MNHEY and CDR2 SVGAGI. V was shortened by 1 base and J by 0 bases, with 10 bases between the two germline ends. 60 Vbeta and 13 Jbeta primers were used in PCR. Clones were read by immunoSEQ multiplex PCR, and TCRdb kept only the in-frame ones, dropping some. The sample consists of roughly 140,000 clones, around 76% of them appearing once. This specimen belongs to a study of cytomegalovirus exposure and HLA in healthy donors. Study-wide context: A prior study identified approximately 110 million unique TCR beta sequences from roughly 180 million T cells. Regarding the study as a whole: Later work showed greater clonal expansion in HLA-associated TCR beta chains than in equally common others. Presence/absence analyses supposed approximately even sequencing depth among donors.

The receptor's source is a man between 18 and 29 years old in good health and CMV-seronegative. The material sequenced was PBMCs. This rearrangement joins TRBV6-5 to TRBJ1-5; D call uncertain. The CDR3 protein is CASSYYPDYSNQPQHF. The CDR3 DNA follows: TGTGCCAGCAGTTACTACCCGGACTATAGCAATCAGCCCCAGCATTTT.